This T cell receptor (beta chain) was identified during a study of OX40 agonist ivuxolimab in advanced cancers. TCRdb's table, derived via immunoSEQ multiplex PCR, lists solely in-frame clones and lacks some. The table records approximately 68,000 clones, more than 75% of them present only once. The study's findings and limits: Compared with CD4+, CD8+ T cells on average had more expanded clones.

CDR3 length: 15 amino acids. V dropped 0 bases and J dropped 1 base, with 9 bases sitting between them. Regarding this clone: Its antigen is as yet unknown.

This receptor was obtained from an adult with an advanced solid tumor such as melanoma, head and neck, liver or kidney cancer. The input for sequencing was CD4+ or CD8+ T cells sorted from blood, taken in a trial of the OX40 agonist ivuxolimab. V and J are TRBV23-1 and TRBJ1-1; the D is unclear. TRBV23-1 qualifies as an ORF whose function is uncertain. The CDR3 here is CASSQSKTGNTEAFF. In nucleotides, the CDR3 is TGCGCCAGCAGTCAATCTAAGACGGGGAACACTGAAGCTTTCTTT.